A selection of T cell receptor beta chains follows, all from one sample in a study of blood T cell repertoires in COVID-19. This table comes from immunoSEQ multiplex PCR, and its TCRdb copy is limited to in-frame clones, with some not included. The sample lists 380,000 or so clones, more than 75% occurring once. The source material was PBMCs or T cells enriched from blood (not recorded which). The source is a woman aged 25 to 39 with acute COVID-19. Both conserved end residues are part of each CDR3. The order of the fields is D gene, J gene, V gene, clone size, CDR3 protein, CDR3 DNA. A D gene is named only where the DNA matches it firmly. Only part of the rows carry a size: once, few, many, or a class if the clone is expanded.

NA | TRBJ2-3 | TRBV9 | NA | CASSPGPPPDTQYF | TGTGCCAGCAGCCCAGGGCCCCCCCCAGATACGCAGTATTTT
TRBD2 | TRBJ2-2 | TRBV7-7 | NA | CASSHRTSGGELFF | TGTGCCAGCAGCCACCGGACTAGCGGGGGGGAGCTGTTTTTT
NA | TRBJ1-2 | TRBV12-3/TRBV12-4 | NA | CASTGFGANGYTF | TGTGCCAGCACCGGGTTTGGCGCCAATGGCTACACCTTC
NA | TRBJ1-1 | TRBV6-5 | few | CAILPGSTMNTEAFF | TGTGCCATACTTCCCGGGTCGACCATGAACACTGAAGCTTTCTTT
NA | TRBJ2-2 | TRBV5-1 | NA | CASSFNPPRGSTGELFF | TGCGCCAGCAGCTTTAATCCCCCACGGGGGAGTACCGGGGAGCTGTTTTTT
NA | TRBJ1-5 | TRBV5-1 | once | CASSLEGGSNQPQHF | TGCGCCAGCAGCTTGGAAGGAGGGAGCAATCAGCCCCAGCATTTT
NA | TRBJ1-6 | TRBV28 | NA | CASSAGGRVDSPLHF | TGTGCCAGCAGTGCTGGGGGGAGGGTAGATTCACCCCTCCACTTT
NA | TRBJ1-5 | TRBV12-2 | NA | CASRSPGTGDQPQHF | TGTGCAAGTCGCTCCCCAGGGACAGGGGATCAGCCCCAGCATTTT
NA | TRBJ2-2 | TRBV25-1 | NA | CASSGAANTGELFF | TGTGCCAGCAGTGGAGCGGCGAACACCGGGGAGCTGTTTTTT
NA | TRBJ2-5 | TRBV9 | NA | CASSVADQETQYF | TGTGCCAGCAGCGTCGCGGATCAAGAGACCCAGTACTTC
NA | TRBJ2-7 | TRBV27 | NA | CASSLDSGYEQYF | TGTGCCAGCAGTTTGGACAGCGGTTACGAGCAGTACTTC
NA | TRBJ1-2 | TRBV19 | once | CASSRVLQLINYGYTF | TGTGCCAGTAGTCGGGTCCTCCAGTTAATAAACTATGGCTACACCTTC
NA | TRBJ1-2 | TRBV7-2 | NA | CASSSGFSGGQGVYGYTF | TGTGCCAGCAGCTCCGGCTTTTCTGGGGGCCAAGGGGTCTATGGCTACACCTTC
NA | TRBJ1-6 | TRBV27 | NA | CASSFRGQYNSPLHF | TGTGCCAGCAGTTTCCGGGGACAATATAATTCACCCCTCCACTTT
TRBD1 | TRBJ2-7 | TRBV27 | NA | CASSLRQGPSYEQYF | TGTGCCAGCAGTTTAAGACAGGGGCCCTCCTACGAGCAGTACTTC
NA | TRBJ1-3 | TRBV9 | NA | CASSVVPGSGNTIYF | TGTGCCAGCAGCGTAGTTCCAGGGTCTGGAAACACCATATATTTT
TRBD2 | TRBJ2-2 | TRBV2 | many | CASLLAGAYTGELFF | TGTGCCAGCCTACTAGCGGGGGCGTACACCGGGGAGCTGTTTTTT
TRBD1 | TRBJ2-4 | TRBV27 | NA | CASSLFGTGGLSAKNIQYF | TGTGCCAGCAGTTTATTCGGGACAGGGGGCTTATCGGCCAAAAACATTCAGTACTTC
TRBD2 | TRBJ2-4 | TRBV2 | NA | CASNRRGGGIQYF | TGTGCCAGCAATAGGCGGGGGGGCGGCATTCAGTACTTC
NA | TRBJ1-2 | TRBV7-2 | once | CASSLAMAGYGYTF | TGTGCCAGCAGCTTAGCCATGGCGGGATATGGCTACACCTTC
NA | TRBJ1-2 | TRBV5-8 | NA | CASSLGGQFNYGYTF | TGTGCCAGCAGCTTGGGTGGACAGTTTAACTATGGCTACACCTTC
TRBD1 | TRBJ2-7 | TRBV6-5 | NA | CASHKGQGAYEQYF | TGTGCCAGCCATAAGGGACAGGGGGCGTACGAGCAGTACTTC
TRBD2 | TRBJ2-5 | TRBV6-5 | NA | CASSSVSGGAGETQYF | TGTGCCAGCAGTTCCGTCTCCGGGGGGGCGGGAGAGACCCAGTACTTC
NA | TRBJ1-5 | TRBV3-1/TRBV3-2 | NA | CASSQGAAGQPQHF | TGTGCCAGCAGCCAAGGGGCCGCGGGTCAGCCCCAGCATTTT
NA | TRBJ2-2 | TRBV11-2 | NA | CASSLRRVGNTGELFF | TGTGCCAGCAGCTTACGCAGGGTTGGGAACACCGGGGAGCTGTTTTTT
NA | TRBJ2-3 | TRBV9 | NA | CASSPGGGYTDTQYF | TGTGCCAGCAGCCCGGGTGGTGGGTACACAGATACGCAGTATTTT
TRBD1 | TRBJ2-7 | TRBV4-2 | NA | CASSQMGQVGSYEQYF | TGTGCCAGCAGCCAGATGGGACAGGTGGGATCCTACGAGCAGTACTTC
NA | TRBJ1-5 | TRBV7-2 | few | CASSLGESWSPQHF | TGTGCCAGCAGCTTGGGAGAGTCGTGGAGCCCCCAGCATTTT
TRBD1 | TRBJ1-6 | TRBV5-1 | NA | CASSLSTGGSPLHF | TGCGCCAGCAGCTTGTCAACAGGGGGTTCACCCCTCCACTTT
NA | TRBJ2-2 | TRBV6-6 | once | CASDRGQPNTGELFF | TGTGCCAGCGATAGAGGACAGCCGAACACCGGGGAGCTGTTTTTT
TRBD1 | TRBJ2-7 | TRBV20-1 | NA | CSASPPGTGRSEQYF | TGCAGTGCTAGTCCCCCCGGGACAGGGAGATCCGAGCAGTACTTC